Following are 13 T cell receptor beta chains from one sample sequenced in a study of T cell responses to AZD1222 COVID-19 vaccine. Only in-frame clones appear in the TCRdb table, and some are missing; sequencing was by immunoSEQ multiplex PCR. The sample shows under 35,000 clones, approximately 86% of them seen only once. Source: peripheral blood, taken on day 0 of AZD1222 vaccination. The receptor set was obtained from an adult in good health.

This chain joins TRBV28 and TRBJ2-2; 8 positions agree with TRBD2. J was trimmed by 6 bases and V by 5 bases; bases with no gene match: 5. From germline, CDR1 is MDHEN and CDR2 SYDVKM. There are 14 residues in the CDR3. CDR3 nucleotides: TGTGCCAGCAGTCGAAGCGGGGGATCCGGGGAGCTGTTTTTT. It codes for CASSRSGGSGELFF.

The sample holds a few counts of this clone. This chain connects TRBV28 to TRBJ1-4; TRBD1 is a possible D gene (5 bases). Germline V gene data show CDR1 as MDHEN and CDR2 as SYDVKM. Trimming left V 3 bases short and J 7 bases short, with 12 bases between. This CDR3 is 14 amino acids long. The DNA of the CDR3 is TGTGCCAGCAGTTTGGGGGACGACCGTGAAAAACTGTTTTTT. This translates into CASSLGDDREKLFF.

The chain recombines TRBV14 with TRBJ1-5, with unresolved D. Germline V gene data show CDR1 as SGHDN and CDR2 as FVKESK. The CDR3 consists of 13 residues. Trimming stripped 2 bases from V and 7 bases from J, with 9 bases between. In DNA form, the CDR3 reads TGTGCCAGCAGCCAACCCGGGTGGCAGCCCCAGCATTTT. This gives the protein CASSQPGWQPQHF.

This chain links TRBV28 with TRBJ2-5; D is perhaps TRBD1 (5 bases). Germline assignment: CDR1 MDHEN and CDR2 SYDVKM. Trimming left V 7 bases short and J 1 base short, with 10 bases between. CDR3 length: 13 residues. The CDR3 nucleotides read TGTGCCAGCACCGGGCAGGGCCAAGAGACCCAGTACTTC. Residues: CASTGQGQETQYF.

The genes are TRBV9 and TRBJ2-5; 10 bases match TRBD1. The germline gives CDR1 SGDLS, CDR2 YYNGEE. V dropped 3 bases and J dropped 4; count of bases not matched to a gene: 9. The CDR3 consists of 16 residues. The CDR3 reads CASSGSGTGVRETQYF. CDR3 DNA sequence: TGTGCCAGCAGCGGCTCCGGGACAGGGGTAAGAGAGACCCAGTACTTC.

The rearrangement joins TRBV30 to TRBJ1-2, with a tentative D call TRBD1 (6 bases). V lost 4 bases, J lost 1 base, and 10 bases lay in between. The germline gives CDR1 GTSNPN, CDR2 SVGIG (reference sequence). The CDR3 consists of 13 residues. CDR3 in amino acids: CAWTGDDNYGYTF. The CDR3 DNA reads as TGTGCCTGGACAGGGGACGATAACTATGGCTACACCTTC.

The chain recombines TRBV10-3 with TRBJ1-3, with a possible D match to TRBD1 (5 bases). Trimming cost V 4 bases and J 2 bases, with 12 bases left between them. Germline lookup yields CDR1 ENHRY and CDR2 SYGVKD. CDR3 length equals 15 residues. The CDR3 is CAISALPGPGNTIYF. The CDR3 region has the DNA TGTGCCATCAGTGCTCTTCCGGGGCCTGGAAACACCATATATTTT.

This clone has just one count. The chain couples TRBV14 to TRBJ2-1, with 8 bases fitting TRBD2. The CDR3 loop spans 15 amino acids. The V gene end was trimmed by 4 bases and the J gene end by 7 bases; junction bases not matched to a gene: 9. CDR1 is SGHDN and CDR2 is FVKESK in the germline V gene. The DNA of the CDR3 is TGTGCCAGCAGCCCGAGCAACAGCGGGAGAAATGAGCAGTTCTTC. It is translated as CASSPSNSGRNEQFF. The complete variable domain, with remaining parts taken from reference TRBV14 and TRBJ2-1, reads EAGVTQFPSHSVIEKGQTVTLRCDPISGHDNLYWYRRVMGKEIKFLLHFVKESKQDESGMPNNRFLAERTGGTYSTLKVQPAELEDSGVYFCASSPSNSGRNEQFFGPGTRLTVL.

The chain recombines TRBV30 with TRBJ2-7, with D uncertain. CDR1 and CDR2 (germline): GTSNPN, SVGIG (reference sequence). This CDR3 contains 13 residues. V was trimmed by 8 bases and J by 3 bases, leaving 17 bases between them. The CDR3 coding sequence is TGTGCCACGAGTCTGGGATACGTCTACGAGCAGTACTTC. Residues: CATSLGYVYEQYF. The variable domain in full, completed from reference TRBV30 and TRBJ2-7, reads SQTIHQWPATLVQPVGSPLSLECTVEGTSNPNLYWYRQAAGRGLQLLFYSVGIGQISSEVPQNLSASRPQDRQFILSSKKLLLSDSGFYLCATSLGYVYEQYFGPGTRLTVT.

This clone occurred once. The chain employs TRBV3-1 (or the pseudogene TRBV3-2) and TRBJ2-7; D ambiguous. Germline V gene lookup returns CDR1 LGHDT and CDR2 YNNKEL (reference sequence). The CDR3 length is 14 residues. Between the trimmed V and J ends, which lost 1 base and 6 bases, there was a span of 13 bases. The CDR3 sequence: CASSQGVPPGEQYF. Written as DNA, the CDR3 is TGTGCCAGCAGCCAAGGTGTTCCTCCGGGCGAGCAGTACTTC.

CDR3 protein: CASSSIDVGRTDTQYF. The CDR3 DNA sequence: TGTGCCAGCAGTTCCATCGACGTGGGGCGCACAGATACGCAGTATTTT. The chain carries TRBV27 and TRBJ2-3; weak D call: TRBD1 (5 bases). CDR3 length: 16 residues. Trimming took off 4 bases at V and 1 base at J, with 15 bases between the two ends. In germline, CDR1 is MNHEY, CDR2 SMNVEV (reference sequence).

The rearrangement uses TRBV19 and TRBJ1-1; D not certain. V was trimmed by 5 bases and J by 6 bases, leaving 16 bases between them. The CDR3 extends over 14 amino acids. The germline V gene encodes CDR1 LNHDA and CDR2 SQIVND (reference sequence). This CDR3 reads CASSLRAKVAEAFF. DNA of the CDR3: TGTGCCAGTAGTCTTCGGGCCAAAGTGGCTGAAGCTTTCTTT.

The J gene is TRBJ1-6, the V gene TRBV18, with D unresolved. V shed 2 bases and J shed 8 bases, with 10 bases lying between them. The CDR3 totals 14 residues. Germline V gene lookup returns CDR1 KGHSH and CDR2 LQKENI. CDR3 DNA sequence: TGTGCCAGCTCACCAGGACCCGGGGATTCACCCCTCCACTTT. It encodes CASSPGPGDSPLHF.